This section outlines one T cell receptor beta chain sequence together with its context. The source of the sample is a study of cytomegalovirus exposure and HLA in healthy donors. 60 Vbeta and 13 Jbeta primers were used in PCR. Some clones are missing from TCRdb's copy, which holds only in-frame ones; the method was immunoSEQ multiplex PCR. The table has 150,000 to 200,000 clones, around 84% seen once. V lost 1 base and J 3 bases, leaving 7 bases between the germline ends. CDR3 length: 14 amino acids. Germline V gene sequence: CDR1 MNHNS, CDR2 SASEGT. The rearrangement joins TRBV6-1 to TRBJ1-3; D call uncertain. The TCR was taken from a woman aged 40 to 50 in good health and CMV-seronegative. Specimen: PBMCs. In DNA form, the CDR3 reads TGTGCCAGCAGTGAAGGCCCCGGTGGAAACACCATATATTTT. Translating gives CASSEGPGGNTIYF.